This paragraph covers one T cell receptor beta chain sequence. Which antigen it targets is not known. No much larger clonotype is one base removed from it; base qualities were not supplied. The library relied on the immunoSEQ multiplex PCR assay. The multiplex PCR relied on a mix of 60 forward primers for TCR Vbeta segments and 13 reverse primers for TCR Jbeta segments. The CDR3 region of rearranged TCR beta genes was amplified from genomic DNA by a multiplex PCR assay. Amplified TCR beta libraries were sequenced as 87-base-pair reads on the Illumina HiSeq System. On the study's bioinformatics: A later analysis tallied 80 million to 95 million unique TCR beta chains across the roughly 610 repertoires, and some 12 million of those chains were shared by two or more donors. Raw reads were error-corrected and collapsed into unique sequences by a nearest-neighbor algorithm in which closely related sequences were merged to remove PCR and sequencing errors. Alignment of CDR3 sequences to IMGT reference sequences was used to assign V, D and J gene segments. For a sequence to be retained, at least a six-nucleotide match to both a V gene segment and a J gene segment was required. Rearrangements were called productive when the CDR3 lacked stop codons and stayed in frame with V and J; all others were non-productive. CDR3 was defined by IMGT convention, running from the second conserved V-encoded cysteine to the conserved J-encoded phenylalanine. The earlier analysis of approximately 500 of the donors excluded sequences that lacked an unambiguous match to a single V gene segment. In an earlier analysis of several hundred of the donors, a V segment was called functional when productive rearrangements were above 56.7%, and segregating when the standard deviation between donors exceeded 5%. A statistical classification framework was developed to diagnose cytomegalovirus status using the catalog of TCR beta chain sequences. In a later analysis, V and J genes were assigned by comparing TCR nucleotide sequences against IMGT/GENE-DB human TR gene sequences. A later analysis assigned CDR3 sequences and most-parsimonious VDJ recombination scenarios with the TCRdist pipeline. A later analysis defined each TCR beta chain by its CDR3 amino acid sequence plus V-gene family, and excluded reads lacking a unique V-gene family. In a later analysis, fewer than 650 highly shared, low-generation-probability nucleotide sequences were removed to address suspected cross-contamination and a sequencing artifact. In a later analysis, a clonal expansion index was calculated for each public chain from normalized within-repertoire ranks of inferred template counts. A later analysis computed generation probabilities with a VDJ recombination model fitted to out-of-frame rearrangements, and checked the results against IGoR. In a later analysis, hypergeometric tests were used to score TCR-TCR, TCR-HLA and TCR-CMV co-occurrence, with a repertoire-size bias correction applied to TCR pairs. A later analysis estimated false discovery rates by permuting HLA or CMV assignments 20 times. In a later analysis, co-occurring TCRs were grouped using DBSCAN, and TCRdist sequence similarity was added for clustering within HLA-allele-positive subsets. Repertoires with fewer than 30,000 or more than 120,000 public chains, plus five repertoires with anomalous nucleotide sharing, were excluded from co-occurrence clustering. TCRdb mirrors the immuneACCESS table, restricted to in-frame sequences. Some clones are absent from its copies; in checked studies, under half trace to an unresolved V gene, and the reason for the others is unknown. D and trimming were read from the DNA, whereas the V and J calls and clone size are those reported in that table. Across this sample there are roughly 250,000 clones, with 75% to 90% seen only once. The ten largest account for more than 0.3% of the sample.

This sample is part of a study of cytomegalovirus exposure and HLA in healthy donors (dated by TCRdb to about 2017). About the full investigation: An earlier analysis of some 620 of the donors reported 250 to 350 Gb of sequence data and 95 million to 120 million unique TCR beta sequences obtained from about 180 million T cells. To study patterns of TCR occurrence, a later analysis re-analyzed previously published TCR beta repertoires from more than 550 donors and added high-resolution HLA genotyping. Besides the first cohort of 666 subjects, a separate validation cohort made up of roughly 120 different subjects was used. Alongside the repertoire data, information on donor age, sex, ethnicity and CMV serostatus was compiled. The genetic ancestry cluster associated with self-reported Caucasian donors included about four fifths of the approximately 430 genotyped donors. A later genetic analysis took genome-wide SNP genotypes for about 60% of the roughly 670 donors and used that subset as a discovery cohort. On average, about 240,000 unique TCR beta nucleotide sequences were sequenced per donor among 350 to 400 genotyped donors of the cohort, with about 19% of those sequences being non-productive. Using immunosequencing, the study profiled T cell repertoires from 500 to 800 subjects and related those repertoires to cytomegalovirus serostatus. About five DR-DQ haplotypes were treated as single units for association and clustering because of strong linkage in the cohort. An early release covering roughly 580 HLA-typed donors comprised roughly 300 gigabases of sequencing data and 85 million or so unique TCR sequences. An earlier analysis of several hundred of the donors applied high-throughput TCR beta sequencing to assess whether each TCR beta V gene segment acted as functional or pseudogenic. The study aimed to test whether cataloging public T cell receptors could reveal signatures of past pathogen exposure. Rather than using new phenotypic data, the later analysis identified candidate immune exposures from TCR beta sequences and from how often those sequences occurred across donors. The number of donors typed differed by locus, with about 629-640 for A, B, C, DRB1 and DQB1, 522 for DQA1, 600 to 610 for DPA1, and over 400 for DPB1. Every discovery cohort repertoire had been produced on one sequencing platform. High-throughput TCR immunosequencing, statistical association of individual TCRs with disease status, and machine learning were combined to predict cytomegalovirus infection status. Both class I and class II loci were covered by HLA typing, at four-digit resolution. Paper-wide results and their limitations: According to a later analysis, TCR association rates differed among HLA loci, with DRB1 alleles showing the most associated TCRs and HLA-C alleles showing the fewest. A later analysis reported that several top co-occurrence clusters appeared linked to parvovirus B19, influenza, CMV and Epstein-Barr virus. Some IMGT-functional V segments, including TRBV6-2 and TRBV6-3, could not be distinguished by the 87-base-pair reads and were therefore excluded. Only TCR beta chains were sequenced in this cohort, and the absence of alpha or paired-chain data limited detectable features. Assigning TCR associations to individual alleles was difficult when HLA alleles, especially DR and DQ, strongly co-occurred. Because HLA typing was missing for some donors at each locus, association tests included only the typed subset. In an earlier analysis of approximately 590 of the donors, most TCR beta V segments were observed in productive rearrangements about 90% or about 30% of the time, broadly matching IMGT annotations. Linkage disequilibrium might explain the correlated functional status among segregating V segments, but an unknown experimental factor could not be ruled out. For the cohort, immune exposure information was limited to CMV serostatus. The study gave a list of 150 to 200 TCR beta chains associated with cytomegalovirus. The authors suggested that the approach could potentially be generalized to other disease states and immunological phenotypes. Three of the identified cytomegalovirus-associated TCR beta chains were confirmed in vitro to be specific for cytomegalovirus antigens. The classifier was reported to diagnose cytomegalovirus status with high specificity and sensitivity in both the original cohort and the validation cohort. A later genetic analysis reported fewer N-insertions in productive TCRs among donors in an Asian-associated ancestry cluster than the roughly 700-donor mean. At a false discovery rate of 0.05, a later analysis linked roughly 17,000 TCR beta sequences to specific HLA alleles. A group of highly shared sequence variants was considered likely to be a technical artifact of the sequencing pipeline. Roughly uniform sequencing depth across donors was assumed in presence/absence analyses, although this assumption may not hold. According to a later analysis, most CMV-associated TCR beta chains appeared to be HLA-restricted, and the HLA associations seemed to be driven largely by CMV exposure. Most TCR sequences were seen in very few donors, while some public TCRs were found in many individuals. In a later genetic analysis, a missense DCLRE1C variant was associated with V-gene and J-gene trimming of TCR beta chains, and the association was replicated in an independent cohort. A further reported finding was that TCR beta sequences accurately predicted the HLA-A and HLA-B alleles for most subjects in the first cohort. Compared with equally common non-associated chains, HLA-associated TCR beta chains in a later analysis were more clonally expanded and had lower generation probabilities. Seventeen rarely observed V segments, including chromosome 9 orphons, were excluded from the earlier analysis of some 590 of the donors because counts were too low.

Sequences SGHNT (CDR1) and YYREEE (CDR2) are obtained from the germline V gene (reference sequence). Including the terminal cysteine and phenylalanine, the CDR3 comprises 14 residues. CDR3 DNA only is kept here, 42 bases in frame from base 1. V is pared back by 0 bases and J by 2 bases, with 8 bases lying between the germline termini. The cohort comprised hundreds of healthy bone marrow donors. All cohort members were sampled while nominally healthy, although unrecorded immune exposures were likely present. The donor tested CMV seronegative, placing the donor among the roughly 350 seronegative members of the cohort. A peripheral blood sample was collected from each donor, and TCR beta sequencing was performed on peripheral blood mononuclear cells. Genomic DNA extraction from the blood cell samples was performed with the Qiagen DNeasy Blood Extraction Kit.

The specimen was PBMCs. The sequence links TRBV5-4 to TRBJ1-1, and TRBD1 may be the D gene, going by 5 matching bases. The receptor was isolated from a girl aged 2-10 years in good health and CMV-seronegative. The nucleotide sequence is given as TGTGCCAGCAGCTTGGAACAGGTCAACACTGAAGCTTTCTTT. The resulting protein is CASSLEQVNTEAFF.